The 17 T cell receptor beta chains presented below share a single source sample, sequenced in a study of beta chain features in type 1 diabetes. Points from the study as a whole: In every one of the four CD4+ subsets, TCRB CDR3s were moderately but significantly shorter in Type 1 diabetes patients.

Their specific antigens are unknown. Expressed TCRB transcripts were sequenced because the isolated RNA had all been reverse transcribed beforehand. TCRdb's table, derived via immunoSEQ multiplex PCR, lists solely in-frame clones and lacks some. The repertoire has around 250,000 clones, 14% of them found once; the top ten carry more than 0.015%. The sample consisted of naive CD4+ T cells from blood. The receptors originated from a man between 25 and 39 years old with type 1 diabetes.

Turning to this clone: Sequence at one end of the junction differs from germline and may be a read error. This chain connects TRBV4-2 to TRBJ1-1, with unresolved D. CDR1 is LGHNA, CDR2 YNFKEQ, per germline. This CDR3 is 16 amino acids long. CDR3 protein: CASSLIELTENSEAFF. CDR3 DNA sequence: TGTGCCAGCAGCCTAATAGAACTCACCGAGAACTCTGAAGCTTTCTTT.

The chain is built from TRBV13 and TRBJ2-7; D might be TRBD2 (5 bases). Trimming pared 3 bases from V and 7 bases from J, leaving 16 bases between. The germline gives CDR1 PRHDT, CDR2 FYEKMQ (reference sequence). This CDR3 has 14 amino acids. In nucleotides, the CDR3 is TGTGCCAGCAGCTTCCGGGGTCTGCTGAGGGAGCAGTACTTC. Its translation is CASSFRGLLREQYF.

In its sample, this clone was seen a few times. This chain links TRBV28 with TRBJ2-5; TRBD2 is a possible D gene (6 bases). Trimming removed 5 bases from V and 4 bases from J, with 14 bases in between. In germline, CDR1 is MDHEN, CDR2 SYDVKM. The CDR3 sequence is 14 residues long. The CDR3 DNA sequence: TGTGCCAGCAGTACCGCCGCGGGGCGAGAGACCCAGTACTTC. Amino acids: CASSTAAGRETQYF.

A few counts support this clone. The chain has TRBV4-1 and TRBJ2-1; perhaps TRBD1 as D (7 bases). V lost 1 base, J lost 7 bases, and 20 bases lay in between. Germline lookup yields CDR1 MGHRA and CDR2 YSYEKL. CDR3 length: 17 amino acids. The CDR3 loop is CASSQGVSQAGGNEQFF. The CDR3 DNA reads as TGCGCCAGCAGCCAAGGGGTATCGCAGGCAGGGGGGAATGAGCAGTTCTTC.

This clone has more than one count but fewer than ten. V usage is TRBV7-6 and J usage is TRBJ2-5, with 8 bases fitting TRBD2. CDR3 length: 14 residues. V shed 5 bases and J 2 bases; nucleotides not matched to a gene: 4. Germline V CDR1 and CDR2: SGHVS, FNYEAQ. The CDR3 region has the DNA TGTGCCAGCAGCCCGGGACTAGAACAAGAGACCCAGTACTTC. Protein: CASSPGLEQETQYF.

This clone has a handful of counts. V gene TRBV5-1 combines with J gene TRBJ1-4, with 8 bases aligning to TRBD1. In germline, CDR1 is SGHRS, CDR2 YFSETQ. The CDR3 sequence is 14 residues long. Trimming took 3 bases from V and 8 from J; bases not matched to a gene: 6. In nucleotides, the CDR3 is TGCGCCAGCAGCTCTCAGGGGGCGGGAGAAAAACTGTTTTTT. This translates into CASSSQGAGEKLFF.

CDR3 protein: CSVLVAGGEQFF. CDR3 nucleotides: TGCAGCGTTCTGGTAGCGGGAGGTGAGCAGTTCTTC. The V and J genes are TRBV29-1 and TRBJ2-1, with 10 bases identical to TRBD2. The CDR3 runs to 12 residues. Per germline, CDR1 SQVTM and CDR2 ANQGSEA. J was trimmed by 9 bases and V by 5 bases; bases with no gene match: 4.

The J gene is TRBJ1-5, the V gene TRBV4-1; 7 nucleotides match TRBD1. V gave up 2 bases and J gave up 2 bases; unmatched junction bases: 3. Germline CDR1 and CDR2: MGHRA and YSYEKL. The CDR3 loop spans 15 amino acids. The CDR3, as DNA: TGCGCCAGCAGCCAAACAGGGGACGGCAATCAGCCCCAGCATTTT. Translated: CASSQTGDGNQPQHF.

The chain uses TRBV11-1 and TRBJ2-1; 8 bases align to TRBD1. The CDR3 consists of 13 residues. Germline V CDR1 and CDR2: SGHAT, FQDESV (reference sequence). J gave up 4 bases and V 4 bases, and 0 bases lay outside the gene matches. CDR3 DNA: TGTGCCAGCAGCTGGACAGGGTACAATGAGCAGTTCTTC. It translates to CASSWTGYNEQFF.

The CDR3 loop is CASSRDLNTEAFF. The CDR3 DNA reads as TGTGCCAGCAGCAGAGATTTGAACACTGAAGCTTTCTTT. The rearrangement joins TRBV7-6 to TRBJ1-1; the D is unclear. The CDR3 consists of 13 residues. V lost 5 bases and J 0 bases, leaving 7 bases between the germline ends. Germline CDR1 SGHVS, CDR2 FNYEAQ.

This clone turned up a few times. This chain joins TRBV2 and TRBJ1-1, with D unclear. Germline V lookup: CDR1 SNHLY, CDR2 FYNNEI. The CDR3 totals 12 residues. V lost 9 bases, J lost 1 base, and 9 bases lay in between. The CDR3: CASTKRNTEAFF. CDR3 DNA: TGTGCCAGTACAAAAAGGAACACTGAAGCTTTCTTT.

The sample holds a few counts of this clone. The V call is TRBV18, the J call TRBJ1-1; 8 nucleotides agree with TRBD1. The CDR3 runs 17 residues. The V segment lost 2 bases and the J segment 1 base; nucleotides outside the gene matches: 9. Germline-derived CDR1 and CDR2 are KGHSH and LQKENI. The CDR3 bases are TGTGCCAGCTCACCATTTGACAGGGGCGAGACGAACACTGAAGCTTTCTTT. Translating gives CASSPFDRGETNTEAFF.

The chain employs TRBV2 and TRBJ1-5; D is uncertain. The germline V gene has CDR1 SNHLY and CDR2 FYNNEI. The CDR3 totals 13 residues. Trimming stripped 2 bases from V and 1 base from J, with 3 bases between. CDR3 sequence (DNA): TGTGCCAGCAGTGAACAAAGCAATCAGCCCCAGCATTTT. It codes for CASSEQSNQPQHF.

The CDR3 DNA is TGTGCCAGCAGTTCCCCGAGGGGGTCTGAGCAGTTCTTC. It encodes CASSSPRGSEQFF. The chain combines TRBV6-5 with TRBJ2-1; D possibly corresponds to TRBD1 (6 bases). Deletions cut 4 bases from V and 9 bases from J, with 13 bases between. Germline CDR1 MNHEY, CDR2 SVGAGI. The CDR3 runs to 13 residues.

The sample holds a few counts of this clone. The genes are TRBV2 and TRBJ1-4; TRBD1 agrees at 9 bases. Germline trimming cut 8 bases from V and 3 bases from J; bases unmatched to any gene: 7. This CDR3 spans 15 amino acids. CDR1 SNHLY and CDR2 FYNNEI come from the germline V gene. The DNA for the CDR3 is TGTGCCAGCGGGGGACAGGGAACAGCTAATGAAAAACTGTTTTTT. Its protein product is CASGGQGTANEKLFF.

DNA for the CDR3: TGTGCCAGCAGCTTAGTGGGGCTAGCGATGAACACCGGGGAGCTGTTTTTT. Its protein product is CASSLVGLAMNTGELFF. The chain is built from TRBV11-2 and TRBJ2-2, with a weak D call TRBD2 (6 bases). The CDR3 covers 17 residues. The ends were cut back, 1 base at V and 1 base at J, with 13 bases in the middle. Germline loops: CDR1 SGHAT, CDR2 FQNNGV.

The chain is built from TRBV25-1 and TRBJ1-5; D is ambiguous. The V end was cut by 0 bases, the J end by 7 bases, with 4 bases between. Germline lookup yields CDR1 MGHDK and CDR2 SYGVNS. The CDR3 is 12 amino acids. This chain's CDR3 is CASSEYGQPQHF. CDR3 sequence (DNA): TGTGCCAGCAGTGAATACGGGCAGCCCCAGCATTTT.